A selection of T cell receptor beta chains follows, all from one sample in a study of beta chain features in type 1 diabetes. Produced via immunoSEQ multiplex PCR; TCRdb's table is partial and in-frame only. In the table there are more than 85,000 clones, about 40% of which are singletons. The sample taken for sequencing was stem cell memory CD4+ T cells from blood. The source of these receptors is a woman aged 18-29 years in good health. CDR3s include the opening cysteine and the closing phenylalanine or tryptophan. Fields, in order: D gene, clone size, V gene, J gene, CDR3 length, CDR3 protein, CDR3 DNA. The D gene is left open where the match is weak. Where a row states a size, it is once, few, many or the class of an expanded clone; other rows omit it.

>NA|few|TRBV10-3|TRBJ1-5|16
CAISLGPGAGNQPQHF
TGTGCCATCAGTTTGGGCCCAGGGGCAGGCAATCAGCCCCAGCATTTT
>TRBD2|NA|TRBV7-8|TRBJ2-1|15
CASSFVLAGVNEQFF
TGTGCCAGCAGCTTTGTACTAGCGGGAGTCAATGAGCAGTTCTTC
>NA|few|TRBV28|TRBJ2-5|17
CASSFRGGLRSLETQYF
TGTGCCAGCAGTTTCCGAGGAGGGTTAAGAAGTTTGGAGACCCAGTACTTC
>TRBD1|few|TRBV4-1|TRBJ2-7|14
CASSQVTGDYEQYF
TGCGCCAGCAGCCAAGTAACAGGGGATTACGAGCAGTACTTC
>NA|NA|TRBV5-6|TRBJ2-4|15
CASSLDRGWKNIQYF
TGTGCCAGCAGCTTGGATAGGGGGTGGAAAAACATTCAGTACTTC
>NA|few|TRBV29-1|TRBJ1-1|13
CSVDTAMNTEAFF
TGCAGCGTTGATACAGCCATGAACACTGAAGCTTTCTTT
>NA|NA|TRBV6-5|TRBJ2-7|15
CASSYSGTWSYEQYF
TGTGCCAGCAGTTACTCCGGGACATGGTCCTACGAGCAGTACTTC
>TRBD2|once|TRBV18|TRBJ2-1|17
CASSLGSGTSGNHEQFF
TGTGCCAGCTCACTTGGGTCCGGGACTAGCGGGAACCATGAGCAGTTCTTC
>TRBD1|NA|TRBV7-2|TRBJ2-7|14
CASSRPGQAYEQYF
TGTGCCAGCAGCCGTCCGGGACAGGCCTACGAGCAGTACTTC
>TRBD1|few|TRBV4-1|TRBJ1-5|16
CASSQGPGQRNQPQHF
TGCGCCAGCAGCCAAGGTCCGGGACAGAGAAACCAGCCCCAGCATTTT
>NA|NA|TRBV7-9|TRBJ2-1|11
CASSSRDEQFF
TGTGCCAGCAGCTCCAGGGATGAGCAGTTCTTC
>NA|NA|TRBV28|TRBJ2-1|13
CASSFQGGGEQFF
TGTGCCAGCAGTTTTCAGGGTGGTGGTGAGCAGTTCTTC
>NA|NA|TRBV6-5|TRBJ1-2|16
CASSYDPSRPNYGYTF
TGTGCCAGCAGTTACGATCCCTCGCGTCCGAACTATGGCTACACCTTC
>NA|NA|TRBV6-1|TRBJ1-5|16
CASSAHRERGNQPQHF
TGTGCCAGCAGTGCCCACAGGGAACGGGGCAATCAGCCCCAGCATTTT
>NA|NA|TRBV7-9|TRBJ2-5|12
CASGGFGETQYF
TGTGCCAGCGGAGGGTTTGGAGAGACCCAGTACTTC
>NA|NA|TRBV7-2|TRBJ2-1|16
CASSLVGGSSYNEQFF
TGTGCCAGCAGCTTAGTAGGGGGTAGCTCCTACAATGAGCAGTTCTTC
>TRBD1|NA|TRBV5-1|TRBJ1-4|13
CASSRTGNEKLFF
TGCGCCAGCAGCCGGACAGGGAATGAAAAACTGTTTTTT
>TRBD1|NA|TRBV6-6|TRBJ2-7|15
CASSEPGTGTYEQYF
TGTGCCAGCAGCGAACCCGGGACAGGCACTTACGAGCAGTACTTC
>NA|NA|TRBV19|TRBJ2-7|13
CASSWQDSYEQYF
TGTGCCAGTAGTTGGCAGGACTCCTACGAGCAGTACTTC
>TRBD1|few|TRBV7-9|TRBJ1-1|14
CASSRGQGWTEAFF
TGTGCCAGCAGCCGCGGACAGGGATGGACTGAAGCTTTCTTT
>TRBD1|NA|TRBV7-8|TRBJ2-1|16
CVSSLEGAGSYNEQFF
TGTGTCAGCAGCTTAGAGGGGGCAGGGAGCTACAATGAGCAGTTCTTC
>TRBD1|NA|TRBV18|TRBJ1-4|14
CASSPLTGREKLFF
TGTGCCAGCTCACCACTGACAGGGAGGGAAAAACTGTTTTTT
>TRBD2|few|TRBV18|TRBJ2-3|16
CASSLGVAGPTDTQYF
TGTGCCAGCTCACTCGGGGTAGCGGGCCCCACAGATACGCAGTATTTT
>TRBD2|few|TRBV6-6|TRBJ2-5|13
CAVLVSGQETQYF
TGTGCCGTGCTCGTTAGCGGGCAAGAGACCCAGTACTTC
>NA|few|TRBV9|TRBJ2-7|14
CASSVGPFSHEQYF
TGTGCCAGCAGCGTAGGTCCCTTTAGCCACGAGCAGTACTTC
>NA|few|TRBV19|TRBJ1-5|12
CASSQGYQPQHF
TGTGCCAGTTCACAGGGATACCAGCCCCAGCATTTT
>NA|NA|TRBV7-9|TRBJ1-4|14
CASSLSEINEKLFF
TGTGCCAGCAGCTTAAGTGAGATCAATGAAAAACTGTTTTTT
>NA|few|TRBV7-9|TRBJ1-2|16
CASKATDTWGGYGYTF
TGTGCCAGCAAAGCCACGGATACCTGGGGAGGCTATGGCTACACCTTC
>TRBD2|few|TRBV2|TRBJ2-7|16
CASSRTSGPSSYEQYF
TGTGCCAGCAGTCGGACTAGCGGGCCAAGCTCCTACGAGCAGTACTTC
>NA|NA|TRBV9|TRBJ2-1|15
CASSAQGATYNEQFF
TGTGCCAGCAGCGCCCAAGGGGCTACCTACAATGAGCAGTTCTTC
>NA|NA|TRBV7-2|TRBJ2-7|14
CASSLGGRVHEQYF
TGTGCCAGCAGCTTAGGGGGCAGGGTCCACGAGCAGTACTTC
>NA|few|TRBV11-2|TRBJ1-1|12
CASSLVRSEAFF
TGTGCCAGCAGCTTAGTCCGGAGCGAAGCTTTCTTT
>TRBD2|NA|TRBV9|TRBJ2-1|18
CASSVAPVGLAGYNEQFF
TGTGCCAGCAGCGTAGCCCCCGTGGGACTAGCGGGCTACAATGAGCAGTTCTTC
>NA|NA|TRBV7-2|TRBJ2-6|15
CASSQGGSGANVLTF
TGTGCCAGCAGCCAAGGGGGCTCTGGGGCCAACGTCCTGACTTTC
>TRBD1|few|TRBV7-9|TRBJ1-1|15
CAGQTGEGTNTEAFF
TGTGCCGGACAGACAGGGGAAGGAACGAACACTGAAGCTTTCTTT
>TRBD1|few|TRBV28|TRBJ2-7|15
CASSSSGTGGWEQYF
TGTGCCAGCAGTTCCTCCGGGACAGGGGGCTGGGAGCAGTACTTC
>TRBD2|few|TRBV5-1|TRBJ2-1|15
CASSSKIAGGPGEFF
TGCGCCAGCAGCTCGAAGATAGCGGGAGGGCCGGGGGAGTTCTTC
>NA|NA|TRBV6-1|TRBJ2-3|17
CASSDGAWRGRLDTQYF
TGTGCCAGCAGTGACGGGGCTTGGAGGGGGCGGCTAGATACGCAGTATTTT
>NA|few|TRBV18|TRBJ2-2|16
CASSRDTLTNTGELFF
TGTGCCAGCTCACGGGACACTTTAACGAACACCGGGGAGCTGTTTTTT
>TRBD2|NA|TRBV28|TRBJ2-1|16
CASSSSGTSGYNEQFF
TGTGCCAGCAGTTCGTCCGGGACTAGCGGTTACAATGAGCAGTTCTTC
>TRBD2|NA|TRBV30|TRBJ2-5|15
CAWSPGLAETETQYF
TGTGCCTGGAGTCCGGGACTAGCGGAAACGGAGACCCAGTACTTC
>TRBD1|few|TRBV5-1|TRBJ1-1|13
CASRGQGGTEAFF
TGCGCCAGCAGAGGACAGGGAGGCACTGAAGCTTTCTTT
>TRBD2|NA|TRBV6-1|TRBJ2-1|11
CASGTRPKQFF
TGTGCCAGCGGGACTAGACCCAAGCAGTTCTTC
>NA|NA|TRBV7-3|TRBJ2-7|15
CASSLSAGLLREQYF
TGTGCCAGCAGCTTATCCGCGGGCCTTCTAAGGGAGCAGTACTTC
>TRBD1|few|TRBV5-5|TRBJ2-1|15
CASSSDRASYNEQFF
TGTGCCAGCAGCTCGGACAGGGCCTCCTACAATGAGCAGTTCTTC
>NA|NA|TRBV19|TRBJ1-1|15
CASSIGGPLNTEAFF
TGTGCCAGTAGTATAGGAGGGCCCCTGAACACTGAAGCTTTCTTT
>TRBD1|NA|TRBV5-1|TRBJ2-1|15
CASSLGQGVIDEQFF
TGCGCCAGCAGCTTGGGACAGGGGGTAATCGATGAGCAGTTCTTC
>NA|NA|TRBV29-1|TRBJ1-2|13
CSVEERGGGGYTF
TGCAGCGTTGAAGAACGGGGAGGTGGTGGCTACACCTTC
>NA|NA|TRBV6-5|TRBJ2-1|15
CASSSTLGSYNEQFF
TGTGCCAGCAGTTCGACACTAGGTTCCTACAATGAGCAGTTCTTC
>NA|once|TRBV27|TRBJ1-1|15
CASSLDSFSNTEAFF
TGTGCCAGCAGTTTAGACTCTTTCAGCAACACTGAAGCTTTCTTT
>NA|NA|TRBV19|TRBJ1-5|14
CASSNRGGNQPQHF
TGTGCCAGTAGCAACAGAGGGGGTAATCAGCCCCAGCATTTT
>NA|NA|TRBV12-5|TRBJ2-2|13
CASGLRGSGELFF
TGTGCTAGTGGTTTGAGGGGGTCCGGGGAGCTGTTTTTT
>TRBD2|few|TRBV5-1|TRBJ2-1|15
CASSLLTSGLREQFF
TGCGCCAGCAGCTTGCTGACTAGCGGGCTACGGGAGCAGTTCTTC